The 15 T cell receptor beta chains presented below share a single source sample, sequenced in a study of blood T cells in healthy people across ages. The use of a sample-barcoded 5' primer and a J-beta primer mix characterized a second PCR of 7 to 11 cycles. MiXCR, run by TCRdb on the 5' RACE reads, gives a single entry per CDR3 protein. The sample includes about 1.1 million distinct CDR3 sequences, 35% to 45% of them seen just once. The material sequenced was blood. The receptors derive from a man between 18 and 35 years old in good health.

This clonotype was detected only a few times. V usage is TRBV27 and J usage is TRBJ1-1; D call uncertain. The CDR3 contains 13 residues. The V end lost 1 base, the J end lost 6 bases, and 9 bases lay between the germline ends. CDR1 and CDR2 from the germline V gene are MNHEY and SMNVEV (reference sequence). CDR3 sequence: CASSLFREAEAFF. DNA of the CDR3: TGTGCCAGCAGTTTATTTCGGGAGGCTGAAGCTTTCTTT.

The CDR3 region is CASSSITRDGGELFF. In nucleotides, the CDR3 is TGTGCCAGCAGCTCCATAACCCGGGACGGCGGGGAGCTGTTTTTT. This chain connects TRBV9 to TRBJ2-2, with D perhaps matching TRBD1 or TRBD2 (5 bases each). CDR3 length equals 15 residues. CDR1 is SGDLS and CDR2 is YYNGEE in the germline V gene. Trimming shortened V by 4 bases and J by 7 bases, and 17 bases separated the two germline ends. Together with reference TRBV9 and TRBJ2-2, the CDR3 gives the full variable domain: DSGVTQTPKHLITATGQRVTLRCSPRSGDLSVYWYQQSLDQGLQFLIQYYNGEERAKGNILERFSAQQFPDLHSELNLSSLELGDSALYFCASSSITRDGGELFFGEGSRLTVL.

This rearrangement joins TRBV7-2 to TRBJ1-6; 10 bases match TRBD1. Germline V gene data show CDR1 as SGHTA and CDR2 as FQGNSA. The CDR3 is made up of 18 amino acids. Trimming at V came to 4 bases and at J to 5 bases, leaving 11 bases not matched to a gene. Here the CDR3 DNA reads TGTGCCAGCAGCTCCCCCAGGAGGACAGGGGGAAATAATTCACCCCTCCACTTT. As protein: CASSSPRRTGGNNSPLHF.

The genes are TRBV12-3 or TRBV12-4 and TRBJ1-5, with 7 bases aligning to TRBD1. J lost 7 bases, V lost 7 bases, and 13 bases had no gene match. This CDR3 has 15 amino acids. CDR3 nucleotides: TGTGCCAGCACCCCAACAGGGGCGTCAGGCCAGCCCCAGCATTTT. Protein sequence: CASTPTGASGQPQHF.

There are a few counts of this clonotype. The V gene is TRBV5-1, the J gene TRBJ2-1, with 9 bases matching TRBD1. V shed 4 bases and J 10 bases; nucleotides not matched to a gene: 3. Germline values: CDR1 SGHRS, CDR2 YFSETQ. CDR3 size: 12 residues. DNA for the CDR3: TGCGCCAGCAGCCCAGGACAGGGGGAGCAGTTCTTC. It translates to CASSPGQGEQFF.

This sequence joins TRBV3-1 and TRBJ1-1; no clear D gene. The germline CDR1 and CDR2 sequences are LGHDT and YNNKEL (reference sequence). Trimming removed 1 base from V and 3 bases from J, with 9 bases in between. This CDR3 contains 14 residues. Written as DNA, the CDR3 is TGTGCCAGCAGCCAAGTTGAATCCTACACTGAAGCTTTCTTT. Protein product: CASSQVESYTEAFF. The full variable domain, its missing parts supplied by reference TRBV3-1 and TRBJ1-1, is DTAVSQTPKYLVTQMGNDKSIKCEQNLGHDTMYWYKQDSKKFLKIMFSYNNKELIINETVPNRFSPKSPDKAHLNLHINSLELGDSAVYFCASSQVESYTEAFFGQGTRLTVV.

This clonotype showed up just a few times. The rearrangement joins TRBV7-9 to TRBJ2-7; D possibly corresponds to TRBD1 (5 bases). Germline V CDR1 and CDR2: SEHNR, FQNEAQ (reference sequence). Trimming stripped 5 bases from V and 2 bases from J, with 13 bases between. The CDR3 runs 14 residues. CDR3 loop: CASSPTQDPYEQYF. The CDR3 DNA sequence: TGTGCCAGCAGCCCAACACAGGATCCCTACGAGCAGTACTTC. Supplemented by reference TRBV7-9 and TRBJ2-7, the full variable domain reads DTGVSQNPRHKITKRGQNVTFRCDPISEHNRLYWYRQTLGQGPEFLTYFQNEAQLEKSRLLSDRFSAERPKGSFSTLEIQRTEQGDSAMYLCASSPTQDPYEQYFGPGTRLTVT.

The chain is built from TRBV12-3 or TRBV12-4 and TRBJ2-3, with 9 bases lining up with TRBD2. CDR3 size: 15 residues. Trimming cost V 7 bases and J 0 bases; bases outside gene matches: 5. The CDR3 coding sequence is TGTGCCAGCATTCCGGGACTAGCTAGCACAGATACGCAGTATTTT. Translated, it gives CASIPGLASTDTQYF.

In nucleotides, the CDR3 is TGTGCCAGCAGCTACACGGACGAGGGAGCTTTCTTT. This encodes CASSYTDEGAFF. This chain connects TRBV6-6 to TRBJ1-1, with unresolved D. This CDR3 comprises 12 residues. Germline V gene sequence: CDR1 MNHNY, CDR2 SVGAGI (reference sequence). V was trimmed by 6 bases and J by 10 bases, leaving 15 bases between them.

This clonotype has just a few counts. V is TRBV30 and J is TRBJ1-2, with D maybe TRBD1 (6 bases). V was pared by 3 bases and J by 6 bases, with 17 bases between. This CDR3 comprises 14 residues. Germline V gene sequence: CDR1 GTSNPN, CDR2 SVGIG (reference sequence). CDR3 region: CAWRVQGARDGYTF. The CDR3 DNA sequence: TGTGCCTGGAGGGTACAGGGAGCCCGGGATGGCTACACCTTC.

Worth noting for this clonotype: A single base is all that separates this from a far larger clone, so a read error is likely. The chain links TRBV7-2 to TRBJ2-3; maybe TRBD1 (7 bases). CDR1 and CDR2 (germline): SGHTA, FQGNSA. CDR3 length: 13 amino acids. In nucleotides, the CDR3 is TGTGCCAGCAGCCCTGGGGGGACAGATACGAAGTATTTT. It is translated as CASSPGGTDTKYF.

The chain employs TRBV7-2 and TRBJ2-1; no reliable D call. Germline V gives CDR1 SGHTA, CDR2 FQGNSA. Between the trimmed V and J ends, which lost 9 bases and 9 bases, there was a span of 18 bases. CDR3 length equals 13 residues. As DNA, the CDR3 is TGTGCCAGTAAACCCTATACAGTTCGTGAGCAGTTCTTC. Protein: CASKPYTVREQFF.

This clonotype has more than one count but fewer than ten. The chain employs TRBV5-4 and TRBJ2-1; 9 positions match TRBD1. The CDR3 runs to 16 residues. Germline CDR1 reads SGHNT; CDR2 reads YYREEE (reference sequence). V was clipped by 3 bases and J by 5 bases; unmatched bases: 9. The CDR3 sequence: CASSSPRDRVDNEQFF. The DNA for the CDR3 is TGTGCCAGCAGCTCGCCTCGGGACAGGGTGGACAATGAGCAGTTCTTC.

To note about this clonotype: A much larger clone differs from this one at a single base, so this may be a read error. V gene TRBV6-6 combines with J gene TRBJ2-3; no reliable D call. The V end lost 2 bases, the J end lost 6 bases, and 21 bases lay between the germline ends. The CDR3 runs 17 residues. Germline CDR1 is MNHNY and CDR2 is SVGAGI (reference sequence). The CDR3 region has the DNA TGTGCCAGCAGTTACCTACGACCCGTTCTAATGCAGGATACGCAGTATTTT. This translates into CASSYLRPVLMQDTQYF.

This sequence joins TRBV7-9 and TRBJ2-3; tentative D call: TRBD2 (5 bases). The length of the CDR3 is 15 residues. Germline loops: CDR1 SEHNR, CDR2 FQNEAQ (reference sequence). V was shortened by 5 bases and J by 1 base, with 13 bases between the two germline ends. The CDR3 here is CASSQTGFRTDTQYF. The CDR3 DNA reads as TGTGCCAGCAGCCAGACGGGGTTTCGCACAGATACGCAGTATTTT.